The present T cell receptor (beta chain) was sequenced within a study of shared clonotypes between healthy human individuals. As concerns this clone: Other DNA sequences in this specimen translate into the identical CDR3.

V shed 0 bases and J shed 4 bases, with 2 bases lying between them. Germline-derived CDR1 and CDR2 are SNHLY and FYNNEI. CDR3 length: 12 amino acids. The table came from immunoSEQ multiplex PCR; TCRdb's copy has only in-frame clones and leaves some out. The data contain some 1.1 million clones, 70% to 80% of them seen just once; the ten biggest clones take up approximately 0.95%. The sequence derives from a man younger than 35 in good health. Some clones in this sample may be carry-over from other donors' samples. The chain couples TRBV2 to TRBJ2-3; unclear D gene. Sequences were obtained from memory CD4+ T cells from PBMCs. Stated subset: CD45RA-negative fraction. Here the CDR3 reads CASSEAADTQYF. The CDR3 DNA follows: TGTGCCAGCAGTGAAGCGGCAGATACGCAGTATTTT.